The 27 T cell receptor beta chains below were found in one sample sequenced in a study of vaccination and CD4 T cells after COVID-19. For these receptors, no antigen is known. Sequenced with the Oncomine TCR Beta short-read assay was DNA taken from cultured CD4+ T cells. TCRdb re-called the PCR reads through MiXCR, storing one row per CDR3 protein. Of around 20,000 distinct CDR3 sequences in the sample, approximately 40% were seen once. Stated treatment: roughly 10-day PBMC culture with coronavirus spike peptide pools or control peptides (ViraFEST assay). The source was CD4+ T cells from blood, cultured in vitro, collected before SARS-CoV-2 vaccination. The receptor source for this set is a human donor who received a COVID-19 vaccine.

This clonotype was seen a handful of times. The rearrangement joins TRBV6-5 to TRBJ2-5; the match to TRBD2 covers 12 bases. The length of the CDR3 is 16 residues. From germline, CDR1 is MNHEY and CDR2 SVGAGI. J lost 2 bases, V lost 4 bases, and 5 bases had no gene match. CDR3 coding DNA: TGTGCCAGCAGTTCGACTAGCGGGGGTCCTCAAGAGACCCAGTACTTC. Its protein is CASSSTSGGPQETQYF.

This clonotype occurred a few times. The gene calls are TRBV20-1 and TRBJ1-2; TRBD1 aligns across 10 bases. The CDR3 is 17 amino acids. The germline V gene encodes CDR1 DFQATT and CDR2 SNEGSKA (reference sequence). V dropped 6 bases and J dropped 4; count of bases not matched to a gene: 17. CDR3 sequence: CSALPGTGASRGYGYTF. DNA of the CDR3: TGCAGTGCCCTCCCTGGGACAGGGGCATCTCGGGGCTATGGCTACACCTTC.

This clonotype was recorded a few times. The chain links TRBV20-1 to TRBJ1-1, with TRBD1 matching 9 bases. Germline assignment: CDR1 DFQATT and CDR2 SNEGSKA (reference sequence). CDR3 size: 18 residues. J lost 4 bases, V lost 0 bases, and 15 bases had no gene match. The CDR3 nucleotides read TGCAGTGCTAGAGATGCGGGCCAACAGGGGGCTGGGGTCACTGAAGCTTTCTTT. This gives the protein CSARDAGQQGAGVTEAFF.

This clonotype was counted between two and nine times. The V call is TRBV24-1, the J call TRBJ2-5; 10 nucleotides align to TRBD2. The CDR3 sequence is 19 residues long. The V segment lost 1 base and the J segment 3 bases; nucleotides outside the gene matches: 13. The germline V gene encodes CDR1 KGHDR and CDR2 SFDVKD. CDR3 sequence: CATSDFSPGIAGGEETQYF. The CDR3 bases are TGTGCCACCAGTGATTTTTCCCCTGGGATAGCGGGGGGTGAAGAGACCCAGTACTTC.

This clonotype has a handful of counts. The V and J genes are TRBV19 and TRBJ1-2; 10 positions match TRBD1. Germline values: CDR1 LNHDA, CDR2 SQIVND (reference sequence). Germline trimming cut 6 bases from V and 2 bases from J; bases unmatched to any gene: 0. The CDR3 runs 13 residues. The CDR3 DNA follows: TGTGCCAGTAGGGGACAGGGGAACTATGGCTACACCTTC. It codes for CASRGQGNYGYTF.

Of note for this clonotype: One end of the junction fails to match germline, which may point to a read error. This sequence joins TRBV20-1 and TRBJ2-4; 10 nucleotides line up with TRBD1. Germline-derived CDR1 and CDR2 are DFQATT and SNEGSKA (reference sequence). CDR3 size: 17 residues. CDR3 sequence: CSARALWARQGANIRYF. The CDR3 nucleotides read TGCAGTGCTAGAGCTTTGTGGGCCAGACAGGGGGCAAACATTCGGTACTTC.

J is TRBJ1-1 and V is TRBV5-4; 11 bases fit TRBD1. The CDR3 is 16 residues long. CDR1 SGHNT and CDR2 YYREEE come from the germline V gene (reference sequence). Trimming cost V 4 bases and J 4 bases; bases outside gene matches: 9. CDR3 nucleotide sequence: TGTGCCAGCAGCCCCGGACAGGGGGCTTTGGTCACTGAAGCTTTCTTT. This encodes CASSPGQGALVTEAFF.

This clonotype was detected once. CDR3 bases: TGCAGTGCTTTTCGCGGGGGCCCCAGCACAGATACGCAGTATTTT. This encodes CSAFRGGPSTDTQYF. This chain joins TRBV20-1 and TRBJ2-3; a possible D gene is TRBD2 (7 bases). The V and J ends lost 5 bases and 0 bases respectively, with 15 bases between them. Germline assignment: CDR1 DFQATT and CDR2 SNEGSKA (reference sequence). The CDR3 consists of 15 residues.

Here the CDR3 reads CATSRTGASRGNTIYF. CDR3 nucleotides: TGTGCCACCAGCAGGACGGGGGCGTCGAGGGGAAACACCATATATTTT. The J gene is TRBJ1-3, the V gene TRBV15; tentatively, D is TRBD1 (6 bases). There are 16 residues in the CDR3. V was pared by 3 bases and J by 4 bases, with 16 bases between. The V gene's germline CDR1 is LNHNV and CDR2 YYDKDF (reference sequence).

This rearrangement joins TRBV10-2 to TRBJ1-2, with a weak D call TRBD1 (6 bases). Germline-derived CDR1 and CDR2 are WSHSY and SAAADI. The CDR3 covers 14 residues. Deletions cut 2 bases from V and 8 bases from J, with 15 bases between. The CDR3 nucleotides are TGCGCCAGCAGTGAGACCGACAGGTCCAGAGGCTACACCTTC. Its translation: CASSETDRSRGYTF.

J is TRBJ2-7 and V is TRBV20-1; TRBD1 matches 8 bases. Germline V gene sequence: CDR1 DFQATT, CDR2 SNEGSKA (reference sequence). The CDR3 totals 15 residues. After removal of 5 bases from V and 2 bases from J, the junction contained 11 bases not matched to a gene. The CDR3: CSALIQGANTYEQYF. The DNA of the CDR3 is TGCAGTGCTCTTATTCAGGGGGCTAATACCTACGAGCAGTACTTC.

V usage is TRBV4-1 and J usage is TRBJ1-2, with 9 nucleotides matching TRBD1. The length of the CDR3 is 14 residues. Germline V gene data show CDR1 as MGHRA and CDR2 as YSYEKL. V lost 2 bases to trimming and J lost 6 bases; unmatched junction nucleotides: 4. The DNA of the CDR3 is TGCGCCAGCAGCCAAAGACAGGGGGGCAATGGCTACACCTTC. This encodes CASSQRQGGNGYTF.

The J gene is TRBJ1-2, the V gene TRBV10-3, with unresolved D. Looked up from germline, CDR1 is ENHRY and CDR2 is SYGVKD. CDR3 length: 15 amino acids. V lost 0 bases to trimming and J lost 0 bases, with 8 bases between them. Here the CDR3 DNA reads TGTGCCATCAGTGAGTCAGGGCAGACTAACTATGGCTACACCTTC. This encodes CAISESGQTNYGYTF.

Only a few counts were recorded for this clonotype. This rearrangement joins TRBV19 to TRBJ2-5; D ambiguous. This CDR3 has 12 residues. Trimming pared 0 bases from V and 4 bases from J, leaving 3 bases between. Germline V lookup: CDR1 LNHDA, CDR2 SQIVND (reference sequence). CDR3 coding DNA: TGTGCCAGTAGTATAGATCTAGAGACCCAGTACTTC. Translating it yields CASSIDLETQYF.

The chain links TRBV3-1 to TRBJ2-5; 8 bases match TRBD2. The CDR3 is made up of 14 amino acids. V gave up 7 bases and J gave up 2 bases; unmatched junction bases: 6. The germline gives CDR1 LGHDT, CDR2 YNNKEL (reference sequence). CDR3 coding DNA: TGTGCCAGCATGCTAGCGGGTGAACAAGAGACCCAGTACTTC. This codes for CASMLAGEQETQYF.

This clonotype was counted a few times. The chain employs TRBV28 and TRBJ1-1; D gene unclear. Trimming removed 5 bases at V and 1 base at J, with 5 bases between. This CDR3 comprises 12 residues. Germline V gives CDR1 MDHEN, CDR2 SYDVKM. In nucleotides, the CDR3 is TGTGCCAGCAGTCCCTGGAACACTGAAGCTTTCTTT. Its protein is CASSPWNTEAFF.

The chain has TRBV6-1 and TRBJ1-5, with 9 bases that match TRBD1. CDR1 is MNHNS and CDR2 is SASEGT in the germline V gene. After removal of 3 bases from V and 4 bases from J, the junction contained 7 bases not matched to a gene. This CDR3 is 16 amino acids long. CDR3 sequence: CASSDKDGTGNQPQHF. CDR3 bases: TGTGCCAGCAGTGACAAAGACGGGACAGGGAATCAGCCCCAGCATTTT.

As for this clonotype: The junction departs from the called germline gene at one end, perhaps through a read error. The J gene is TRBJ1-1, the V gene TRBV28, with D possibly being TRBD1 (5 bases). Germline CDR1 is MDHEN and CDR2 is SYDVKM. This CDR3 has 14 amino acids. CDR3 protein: CASTLGRVKTEAFF. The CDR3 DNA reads TGTGCCAGCACCTTGGGCAGGGTGAAGACTGAAGCTTTCTTT.

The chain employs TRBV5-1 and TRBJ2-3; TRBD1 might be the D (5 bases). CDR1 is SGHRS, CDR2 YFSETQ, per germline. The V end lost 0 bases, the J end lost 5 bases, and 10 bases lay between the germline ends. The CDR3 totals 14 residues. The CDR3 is CASSLVQGKDTQYF. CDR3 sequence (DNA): TGCGCCAGCAGCTTGGTGCAGGGTAAAGATACGCAGTATTTT.

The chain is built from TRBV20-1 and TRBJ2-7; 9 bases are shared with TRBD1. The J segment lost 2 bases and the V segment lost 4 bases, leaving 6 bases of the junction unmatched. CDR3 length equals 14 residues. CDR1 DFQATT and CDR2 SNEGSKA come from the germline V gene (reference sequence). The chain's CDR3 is CSAKHRGLTYEQYF. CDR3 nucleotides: TGCAGTGCTAAACACAGGGGGCTGACCTACGAGCAGTACTTC.

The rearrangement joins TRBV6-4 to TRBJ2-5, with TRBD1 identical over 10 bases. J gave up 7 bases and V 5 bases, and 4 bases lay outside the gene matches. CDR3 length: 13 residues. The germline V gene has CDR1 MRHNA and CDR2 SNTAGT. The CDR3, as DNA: TGTGCCAGCAGTCTGGACAGGGGGGGGACCCAGTACTTC. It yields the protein CASSLDRGGTQYF.

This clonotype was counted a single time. For the CDR3, the DNA is TGCGCCAGCAGCCAGCCTCCACAGGGGAACTATGGCTACACCTTC. This gives the protein CASSQPPQGNYGYTF. The V and J genes are TRBV4-1 and TRBJ1-2; 7 bases align to TRBD1. Germline V CDR1 and CDR2: MGHRA, YSYEKL. The CDR3 runs 15 residues. V was clipped by 3 bases and J by 2 bases; unmatched bases: 6.

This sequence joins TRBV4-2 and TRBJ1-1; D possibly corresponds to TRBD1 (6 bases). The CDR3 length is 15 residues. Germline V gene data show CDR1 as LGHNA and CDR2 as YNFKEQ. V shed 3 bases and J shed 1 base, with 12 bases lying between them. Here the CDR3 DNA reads TGTGCCAGCAGCCATGATCTAGGGGGGAACACTGAAGCTTTCTTT. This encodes CASSHDLGGNTEAFF.

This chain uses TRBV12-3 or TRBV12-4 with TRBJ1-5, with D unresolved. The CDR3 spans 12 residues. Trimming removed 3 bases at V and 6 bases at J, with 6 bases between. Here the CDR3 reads CASSFGVQPQHF. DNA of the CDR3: TGTGCCAGCAGTTTTGGGGTTCAGCCCCAGCATTTT.

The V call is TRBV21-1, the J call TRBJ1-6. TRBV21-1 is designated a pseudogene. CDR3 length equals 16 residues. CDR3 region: CASSKEGSSYNSPLHF. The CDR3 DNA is TGTGCCAGCAGCAAAGAGGGAAGCTCCTATAATTCACCCCTCCACTTT.

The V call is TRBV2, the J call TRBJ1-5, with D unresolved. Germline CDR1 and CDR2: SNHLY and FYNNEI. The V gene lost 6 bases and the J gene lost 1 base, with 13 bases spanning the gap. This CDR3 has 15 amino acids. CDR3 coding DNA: TGTGCCAGCAGCCCATTTAGGGCGAGCAATCAGCCCCAGCATTTT. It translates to CASSPFRASNQPQHF.

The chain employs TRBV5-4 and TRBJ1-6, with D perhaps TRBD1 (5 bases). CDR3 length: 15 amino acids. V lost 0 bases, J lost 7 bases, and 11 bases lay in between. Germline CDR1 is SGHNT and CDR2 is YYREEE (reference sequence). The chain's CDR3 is CASSLEAGPNSPLHF. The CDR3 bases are TGTGCCAGCAGCTTGGAGGCGGGGCCCAATTCACCCCTCCACTTT.